This T cell receptor (beta chain) was recovered during a study of CD8+ T cells in alopecia areata. Study-level background: Treated patients received oral tofacitinib, 5 to 10 mg twice daily. Severity scores in treated patients reflected the percentage of scalp affected. Study-level findings and limits: Lesional scalp exceeded normal scalp in clonality, especially in alopecia totalis/universalis.

Extracted RNA was reverse transcribed, and the resulting cDNA served as sequencing template. Sequenced by immunoSEQ multiplex PCR; TCRdb stores in-frame clones only, minus some. The sample consists of 150,000 to 200,000 clones, less than 70% of them appearing once. Documented treatment: oral pan-JAK inhibitor, 5-10 mg twice daily. With 3 bases removed from V and 2 bases from J, the gap between germline ends came to 11 bases. CDR3 length equals 14 residues. The germline V gene encodes CDR1 SGHTA and CDR2 FQGNSA. In its sample, this clone was seen a few times. Antigen: not known. The TCR sequence derives from a human donor with alopecia areata. The sequencing here drew on CD4+ T cells sorted from blood, taken between weeks 49 and 50, from a patient treated with tofacitinib. This chain joins TRBV7-2 and TRBJ2-7, with D perhaps matching TRBD2 (6 bases). The chain's CDR3 is CASSLGSGAYEQYF. DNA of the CDR3: TGTGCCAGCAGCTTGGGTAGCGGCGCCTACGAGCAGTACTTC.